This T cell receptor (beta chain) comes out of a study of blood T cell repertoires in COVID-19. Study in general: T cells, B-cell-depleted T cells, or PBMCs supplied cDNA or gDNA.

The V and J ends lost 1 base and 4 bases, in that order; junction bases with no gene match: 4. In germline, CDR1 is SEHNR, CDR2 FQNEAQ (reference sequence). The CDR3 has 16 amino acids. Methods used by the authors: Amplifying reference gene primers gave estimates of nucleated cell counts. Libraries were prepared by immunoSEQ multiplex PCR; TCRdb keeps only in-frame clonotypes and omits some of them. That table gives V, J and clone size, and the DNA gave D and trimming. The sample has 250,000 to 400,000 clones, roughly 88% seen once. Followed longitudinally, the Seattle patients had been enrolled during active infection.

Sequenced sample: peripheral blood. J is TRBJ2-3 and V is TRBV7-9, with 11 bases fitting TRBD2. This clonotype was obtained from a woman in her 30s with COVID-19, enrolled during active disease. This CDR3 reads CASSLGVAGGPDTQYF. The CDR3 DNA is TGTGCCAGCAGCTTAGGGGTAGCGGGGGGGCCAGATACGCAGTATTTT.